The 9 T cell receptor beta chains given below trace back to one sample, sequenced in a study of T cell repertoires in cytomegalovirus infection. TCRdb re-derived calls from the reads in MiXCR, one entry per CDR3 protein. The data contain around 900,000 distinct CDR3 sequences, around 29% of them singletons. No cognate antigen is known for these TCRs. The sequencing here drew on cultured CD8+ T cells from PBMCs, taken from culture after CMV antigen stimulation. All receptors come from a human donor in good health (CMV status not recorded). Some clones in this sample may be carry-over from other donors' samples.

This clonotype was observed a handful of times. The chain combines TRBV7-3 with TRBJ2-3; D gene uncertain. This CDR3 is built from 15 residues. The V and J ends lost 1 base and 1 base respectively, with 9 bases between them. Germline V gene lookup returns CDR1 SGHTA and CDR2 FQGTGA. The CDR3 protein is CASSLISSRTDTQYF. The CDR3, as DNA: TGTGCCAGCAGCTTAATAAGCAGTCGCACAGATACGCAGTATTTT.

CDR3 bases: TGTGCCAGCAGCCTAGTGGGCATGGGGGATACGCAGTATTTT. Protein: CASSLVGMGDTQYF. The V gene is TRBV7-9, the J gene TRBJ2-3, with unresolved D. The V end lost 5 bases, the J end lost 6 bases, and 15 bases lay between the germline ends. Germline V gene data show CDR1 as SEHNR and CDR2 as FQNEAQ (reference sequence). This CDR3 is built from 14 residues.

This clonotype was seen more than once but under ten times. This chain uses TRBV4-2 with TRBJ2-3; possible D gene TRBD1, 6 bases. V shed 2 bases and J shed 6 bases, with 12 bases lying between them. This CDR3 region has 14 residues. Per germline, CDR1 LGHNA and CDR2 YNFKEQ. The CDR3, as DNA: TGTGCCAGCAGCCAACCCCTAGGGGGTGATACGCAGTATTTT. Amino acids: CASSQPLGGDTQYF.

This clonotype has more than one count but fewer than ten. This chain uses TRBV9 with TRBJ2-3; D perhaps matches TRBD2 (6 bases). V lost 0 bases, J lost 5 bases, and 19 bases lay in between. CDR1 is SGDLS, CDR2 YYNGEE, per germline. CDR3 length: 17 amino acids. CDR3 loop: CASSVVETGPGEDTQYF. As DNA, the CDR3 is TGTGCCAGCAGCGTAGTAGAAACGGGCCCGGGGGAAGATACGCAGTATTTT. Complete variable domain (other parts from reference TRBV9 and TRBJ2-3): DSGVTQTPKHLITATGQRVTLRCSPRSGDLSVYWYQQSLDQGLQFLIQYYNGEERAKGNILERFSAQQFPDLHSELNLSSLELGDSALYFCASSVVETGPGEDTQYFGPGTRLTVL.

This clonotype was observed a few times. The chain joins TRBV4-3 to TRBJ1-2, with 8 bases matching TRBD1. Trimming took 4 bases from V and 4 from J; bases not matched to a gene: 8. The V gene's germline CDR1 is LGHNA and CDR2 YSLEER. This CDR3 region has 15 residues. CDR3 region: CASSRARDRPYGYTF. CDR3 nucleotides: TGCGCCAGCAGCCGAGCTCGGGACAGGCCCTATGGCTACACCTTC.

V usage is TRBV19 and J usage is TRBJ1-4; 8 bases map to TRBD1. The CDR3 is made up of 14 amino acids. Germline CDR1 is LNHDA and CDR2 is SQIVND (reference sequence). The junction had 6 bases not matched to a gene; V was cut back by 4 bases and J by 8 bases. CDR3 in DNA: TGTGCCAGTAGTAATCAGGGGGCGAGGGAAAAACTGTTTTTT. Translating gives CASSNQGAREKLFF.

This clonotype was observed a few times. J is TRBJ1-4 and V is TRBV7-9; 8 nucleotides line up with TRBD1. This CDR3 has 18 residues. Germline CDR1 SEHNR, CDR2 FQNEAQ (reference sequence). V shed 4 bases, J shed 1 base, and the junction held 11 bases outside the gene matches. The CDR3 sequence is CASSSGDRGWGTNEKLFF. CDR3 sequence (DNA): TGTGCCAGCAGCTCCGGCGACAGGGGATGGGGAACTAATGAAAAACTGTTTTTT.

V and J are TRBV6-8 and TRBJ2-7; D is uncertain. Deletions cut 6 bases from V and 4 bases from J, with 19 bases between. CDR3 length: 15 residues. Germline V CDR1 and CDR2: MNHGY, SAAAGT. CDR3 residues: CASSLQFPSFYEQYV. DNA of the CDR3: TGTGCCAGCAGCCTTCAATTCCCTTCGTTTTACGAGCAGTACGTC.

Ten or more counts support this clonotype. This CDR3 is CAITGTDMNTEAFF. The CDR3 coding sequence is TGTGCCATCACCGGTACTGATATGAACACTGAAGCTTTCTTT. The chain combines TRBV10-3 with TRBJ1-1, with D unclear. Deletions cut 7 bases from V and 0 bases from J, with 12 bases between. Germline V lookup: CDR1 ENHRY, CDR2 SYGVKD. CDR3 length: 14 residues.